The 14 T cell receptor beta chains below were found in one sample sequenced in a study of human T cells and chemical hapten exposure. TCRdb passed the RACE reads through MiXCR, listing each CDR3 protein once. The table lists approximately 100,000 distinct CDR3 sequences, around 12% of them singletons. Time point described: pre-sensitization, week 0. This sample's treatment: therapeutic diphenylcyclopropenone sensitization with weekly scalp DPC. The specimen comprised whole blood, sampled in connection with sensitization to the hapten diphenylcyclopropenone (DPC). These receptors were obtained from a woman aged 45-59 years with alopecia areata. Some clones in this sample may be carry-over from other donors' samples.

This clonotype has ten or more counts. This sequence joins TRBV28 and TRBJ2-3, with 12 bases lining up with TRBD2. The CDR3 consists of 14 residues. The germline gives CDR1 MDHEN, CDR2 SYDVKM. The V gene end was trimmed by 8 bases and the J gene end by 3 bases; junction bases not matched to a gene: 3. The CDR3, as DNA: TGTGCCAGCCATCTAGCGGGGGGGACAGATACGCAGTATTTT. Translation gives CASHLAGGTDTQYF.

The chain uses TRBV20-1 and TRBJ2-5, with D perhaps matching TRBD2 (5 bases). CDR1 and CDR2 (germline): DFQATT, SNEGSKA (reference sequence). The CDR3 sequence is 15 residues long. Trimming took off 5 bases at V and 3 bases at J, with 19 bases between the two ends. The CDR3 DNA is TGCAGTGCTTACCCGAGGGCAGGCTCTAAAGAGACCCAGTACTTC. Translation gives CSAYPRAGSKETQYF.

This clonotype was seen ten or more times. J is TRBJ2-1 and V is TRBV5-1; D is unresolved. The V end lost 4 bases, the J end lost 8 bases, and 10 bases lay between the germline ends. The germline gives CDR1 SGHRS, CDR2 YFSETQ. The CDR3 sequence is 12 residues long. CDR3 coding DNA: TGCGCCAGCAGCCTTGGGCCATATGAGCAGTTCTTC. It is translated as CASSLGPYEQFF.

This clonotype appeared a few times. The chain employs TRBV6-1 and TRBJ1-1, with 7 bases aligning to TRBD1. Per the germline V gene, CDR1 is MNHNS and CDR2 is SASEGT. This CDR3 has 14 residues. Trimming removed 6 bases from V and 0 bases from J; junction bases left unmatched: 4. In DNA, the CDR3 is TGTGCCAGCAGGTCGGGACAGTTGAACACTGAAGCTTTCTTT. Amino acids: CASRSGQLNTEAFF.

This clonotype has ten or more counts. The chain employs TRBV6-1 and TRBJ1-1, with 9 bases fitting TRBD1. The CDR3 consists of 15 residues. Germline V gives CDR1 MNHNS, CDR2 SASEGT. Trimming cost V 6 bases and J 1 base; bases outside gene matches: 6. CDR3 sequence (DNA): TGTGCCAGCAGGGAGGGACAGGGATGGAACACTGAAGCTTTCTTT. This codes for CASREGQGWNTEAFF.

This clonotype was counted a few times. The chain uses TRBV19 and TRBJ2-7; D is ambiguous. With 7 bases removed from V and 8 bases from J, the gap between germline ends came to 21 bases. The germline V gene encodes CDR1 LNHDA and CDR2 SQIVND (reference sequence). This CDR3 has 14 residues. CDR3: CASNDRSYPNKQYF. As DNA, the CDR3 is TGTGCCAGTAATGATAGGTCCTATCCGAATAAGCAGTACTTC.

This chain's CDR3 is CASSFAGGRDTQYF. The CDR3 DNA reads as TGTGCCAGCAGTTTCGCGGGGGGGAGAGATACGCAGTATTTT. The V gene is TRBV12-3 or TRBV12-4, the J gene TRBJ2-3; the match to TRBD2 covers 9 bases. The CDR3 runs to 14 residues. V dropped 3 bases and J dropped 5; count of bases not matched to a gene: 3.

The J gene is TRBJ1-2, the V gene TRBV28; a weak D match, TRBD1 (6 bases). V lost 5 bases, J lost 2 bases, and 6 bases lay in between. The CDR3 has 12 amino acids. Germline V gene sequence: CDR1 MDHEN, CDR2 SYDVKM. The chain's CDR3 is CASSTGNYGYTF. CDR3 sequence (DNA): TGTGCCAGCAGTACAGGGAACTATGGCTACACCTTC.

This clonotype has just a few counts. The chain recombines TRBV2 with TRBJ2-3, with TRBD2 identical over 12 bases. This CDR3 spans 16 amino acids. The germline gives CDR1 SNHLY, CDR2 FYNNEI. After removal of 3 bases from V and 0 bases from J, the junction contained 1 base not matched to a gene. CDR3 protein: CASSDGTSGSTDTQYF. The DNA of the CDR3 is TGTGCCAGCAGTGATGGGACTAGCGGGAGCACAGATACGCAGTATTTT.

This clonotype was observed a handful of times. The chain uses TRBV12-3 or TRBV12-4 and TRBJ2-3, with a tentative D call TRBD1 (5 bases). Trimming took off 5 bases at V and 2 bases at J, with 11 bases between the two ends. The CDR3 is 14 amino acids. The CDR3 spells CASSPQDNTDTQYF. DNA for the CDR3: TGTGCCAGCAGTCCACAGGACAACACAGATACGCAGTATTTT.

This clonotype appeared a single time. The chain employs TRBV29-1 and TRBJ1-1, with D perhaps TRBD1 (6 bases). V shed 3 bases and J shed 5 bases, with 13 bases lying between them. This CDR3 contains 13 residues. Germline lookup yields CDR1 SQVTM and CDR2 ANQGSEA. The CDR3 region is CSVEWTERTEAFF. CDR3 sequence (DNA): TGCAGCGTTGAGTGGACAGAACGAACTGAAGCTTTCTTT.

This clonotype was seen a few times. V and J are TRBV7-2 and TRBJ2-7; 8 bases match TRBD2. The V segment lost 7 bases and the J segment 4 bases; nucleotides outside the gene matches: 15. CDR1 and CDR2 from the germline V gene are SGHTA and FQGNSA. CDR3 length: 16 amino acids. The CDR3 loop reads CASILGPGGQQYEQYF. CDR3 nucleotide sequence: TGTGCCAGCATCCTAGGTCCGGGGGGGCAGCAGTACGAGCAGTACTTC. The full variable domain, rest sourced from reference TRBV7-2 and TRBJ2-7, is GAGVSQSPSNKVTEKGKDVELRCDPISGHTALYWYRQSLGQGLEFLIYFQGNSAPDKSGLPSDRFSAERTGGSVSTLTIQRTQQEDSAVYLCASILGPGGQQYEQYFGPGTRLTVT.

In this sample, this clonotype turned up a few times. V usage is TRBV29-1 and J usage is TRBJ1-2; 7 bases line up with TRBD1. This CDR3 has 12 residues. Per germline, CDR1 SQVTM and CDR2 ANQGSEA. V lost 6 bases, J lost 4 bases, and 5 bases stayed unmatched. DNA of the CDR3: TGCAGCGTGCGACAGGGTACCTATGGCTACACCTTC. Translating it yields CSVRQGTYGYTF.

The gene calls are TRBV20-1 and TRBJ2-3; TRBD2 matches 7 bases. The CDR3 length is 14 residues. CDR1 and CDR2 (germline): DFQATT, SNEGSKA (reference sequence). Losses at the gene ends were 6 bases for V and 4 bases for J; bases not matched to a gene: 10. The CDR3: CSAQPSGVADTQYF. The CDR3 DNA is TGCAGTGCCCAGCCGAGCGGGGTAGCAGATACGCAGTATTTT.